These 22 T cell receptor beta chains came from one sample sequenced in a study of blood T cells in healthy people across ages. A J-beta primer mix and a sample-barcoded 5' primer were used in a second PCR of about 6 to 12 cycles. MiXCR, applied by TCRdb to the 5' RACE reads, yields one record per CDR3 protein. Among 600,000 to 1,000,000 distinct CDR3 sequences listed, 55% to 75% were seen once. The specimen was blood. These TCRs come from a man aged 25 to 40 in good health.

V usage is TRBV7-2 and J usage is TRBJ2-5; D remains unclear. The CDR3 spans 13 residues. Deletions cut 5 bases from V and 0 bases from J, with 7 bases between. Germline assignment: CDR1 SGHTA and CDR2 FQGNSA. The CDR3 loop is CASSVNHQETQYF. CDR3 DNA: TGTGCCAGCAGCGTAAATCACCAAGAGACCCAGTACTTC.

The V and J genes are TRBV20-1 and TRBJ2-4, with a possible D match to TRBD2 (6 bases). The better agreement between TRBJ2-7 and the DNA end casts doubt on the J call. The CDR3 totals 12 residues. The germline gives CDR1 DFQATT, CDR2 SNEGSKA (reference sequence). CDR3: CSVSSTSREQYF. CDR3 bases: TGCAGTGTCTCGTCGACTAGTCGCGAGCAGTACTTC.

This clonotype was observed a few times. V usage is TRBV9 and J usage is TRBJ2-5; perhaps TRBD1 as D (5 bases). CDR3 size: 14 residues. CDR1 and CDR2 from the germline V gene are SGDLS and YYNGEE. V was pared by 4 bases and J by 4 bases, with 14 bases between. CDR3 amino acids: CASSSLGAPETQYF. CDR3 nucleotide sequence: TGTGCCAGCAGCTCCTTAGGGGCACCAGAGACCCAGTACTTC.

This sequence joins TRBV29-1 and TRBJ1-2; D possibly corresponds to TRBD1 (6 bases). The CDR3 consists of 11 residues. V was pared by 8 bases and J by 11 bases, with 18 bases between. Germline V gene sequence: CDR1 SQVTM, CDR2 ANQGSEA. The CDR3 nucleotides read TGCAGCTCCTTGACAGGCGGGCTATACACCTTC. It specifies CSSLTGGLYTF.

The V gene is TRBV11-2, the J gene TRBJ2-3; D not certain. The ends were cut back, 3 bases at V and 4 bases at J, with 11 bases in the middle. The germline V gene has CDR1 SGHAT and CDR2 FQNNGV. This CDR3 spans 14 amino acids. CDR3 residues: CASSFPGSADTQYF. DNA for the CDR3: TGTGCCAGCAGCTTTCCGGGTTCGGCAGATACGCAGTATTTT.

This clonotype showed up just a few times. The DNA for the CDR3 is TGCAGTGCTAGTGCTAGCGGGTATACCTACGAGCAGTACTTC. Protein sequence: CSASASGYTYEQYF. The chain couples TRBV20-1 to TRBJ2-7, with 8 nucleotides matching TRBD2. With 3 bases clipped from V and 2 bases from J, the junction kept 6 bases outside the gene matches. CDR3 length: 14 residues. In germline, CDR1 is DFQATT, CDR2 SNEGSKA (reference sequence).

The V gene is TRBV18, the J gene TRBJ2-7; perhaps TRBD1 as D (5 bases). The CDR3 has 13 amino acids. Trimming pared 5 bases from V and 10 bases from J, leaving 18 bases between. CDR1 KGHSH and CDR2 LQKENI come from the germline V gene. This CDR3 is CASSSPGNQAQYF. The CDR3 DNA reads TGTGCCAGCTCATCGCCAGGGAATCAGGCCCAGTACTTC.

This chain links TRBV6-2 or TRBV6-3 with TRBJ2-1; D is undetermined. Germline CDR1 MNHEY, CDR2 SVGEGT. This CDR3 has 14 residues. The V and J ends lost 0 bases and 8 bases respectively, with 11 bases between them. CDR3 in amino acids: CASSYSFLVDEQFF. CDR3 in DNA: TGTGCCAGCAGTTACTCGTTTCTAGTCGATGAGCAGTTCTTC.

This chain connects TRBV20-1 to TRBJ2-3; TRBD2 matches 9 bases. CDR3 length: 15 amino acids. V lost 3 bases to trimming and J lost 7 bases; unmatched junction nucleotides: 11. Germline CDR1 and CDR2: DFQATT and SNEGSKA (reference sequence). Here the CDR3 reads CSARHSGGQPHTQYF. As DNA, the CDR3 is TGCAGTGCTAGGCACAGCGGGGGGCAACCCCATACGCAGTATTTT.

The J gene is TRBJ1-2, the V gene TRBV7-2; no definite D call. Looked up from germline, CDR1 is SGHTA and CDR2 is FQGNSA. This CDR3 spans 11 amino acids. The V gene lost 5 bases and the J gene lost 8 bases, with 9 bases spanning the gap. This CDR3 reads CASSPYLGYTF. For the CDR3, the DNA is TGTGCCAGCAGCCCCTATTTGGGCTACACCTTC.

The rearrangement uses TRBV20-1 and TRBJ2-7; D call uncertain. Germline V gene sequence: CDR1 DFQATT, CDR2 SNEGSKA (reference sequence). This CDR3 has 10 residues. V was cut by 5 bases and J by 4 bases, with 6 bases left in between. The CDR3 sequence is CSAGKYEQYF. The DNA for the CDR3 is TGCAGTGCTGGGAAGTACGAGCAGTACTTC.

The CDR3 is CASSLRAGGPNEQFF. CDR3 sequence (DNA): TGTGCCAGCAGCTTAAGAGCGGGGGGGCCCAATGAGCAGTTCTTC. The chain is built from TRBV7-7 and TRBJ2-1; 10 nucleotides align to TRBD2. V lost 2 bases to trimming and J lost 6 bases; unmatched junction nucleotides: 4. CDR1 SSHAT and CDR2 FNYEAQ come from the germline V gene (reference sequence). The CDR3 totals 15 residues.

The chain recombines TRBV2 with TRBJ2-1; D assignment may be TRBD1 or TRBD2 (5 bases each). Germline lookup yields CDR1 SNHLY and CDR2 FYNNEI. With 7 bases removed from V and 4 bases from J, the gap between germline ends came to 20 bases. The CDR3 has 16 amino acids. The CDR3 is CASNLRGVSHYNEQFF. The CDR3 DNA sequence: TGTGCCAGCAACTTACGAGGGGTTTCCCATTACAATGAGCAGTTCTTC.

This clonotype was counted only a few times. The V call is TRBV7-2, the J call TRBJ2-1, with D tentatively TRBD1 (6 bases). Germline-derived CDR1 and CDR2 are SGHTA and FQGNSA. The V end lost 0 bases, the J end lost 8 bases, and 11 bases lay between the germline ends. This CDR3 is 14 amino acids long. The CDR3 loop is CASSLAGTSYEQFF. The CDR3 DNA sequence: TGTGCCAGCAGCTTAGCTGGGACATCATATGAGCAGTTCTTC.

This chain uses TRBV2 with TRBJ1-2; D unresolved. V lost 8 bases, J lost 6 bases, and 16 bases lay in between. Germline V gene sequence: CDR1 SNHLY, CDR2 FYNNEI. This CDR3 is built from 13 residues. CDR3 nucleotides: TGTGCCAGCCAAACGGAGGGATGGAATGGCTACACCTTC. Translating it yields CASQTEGWNGYTF. Filled out from reference TRBV2 and TRBJ1-2, the complete variable domain reads EPEVTQTPSHQVTQMGQEVILRCVPISNHLYFYWYRQILGQKVEFLVSFYNNEISEKSEIFDDQFSVERPDGSNFTLKIRSTKLEDSAMYFCASQTEGWNGYTFGSGTRLTVV.

The rearrangement joins TRBV9 to TRBJ2-5; TRBD2 matches 12 bases. The CDR3 runs 15 residues. The germline CDR1 and CDR2 sequences are SGDLS and YYNGEE. The J segment lost 4 bases and the V segment lost 3 bases, leaving 4 bases of the junction unmatched. CDR3 loop: CASSGTSGGSETQYF. In DNA form, the CDR3 reads TGTGCCAGCAGCGGAACTAGCGGGGGGTCAGAGACCCAGTACTTC. The full variable domain, with the rest looked up from reference TRBV9 and TRBJ2-5, is DSGVTQTPKHLITATGQRVTLRCSPRSGDLSVYWYQQSLDQGLQFLIQYYNGEERAKGNILERFSAQQFPDLHSELNLSSLELGDSALYFCASSGTSGGSETQYFGPGTRLLVL.

This clonotype counts as hyperexpanded. This chain links TRBV30 with TRBJ2-7; no reliable D call. Germline loops: CDR1 GTSNPN, CDR2 SVGIG (reference sequence). The CDR3 totals 14 residues. V dropped 4 bases and J dropped 0 bases, with 13 bases sitting between them. The DNA for the CDR3 is TGTGCCTGGACCCCCCTTGGCAGCTCCTACGAGCAGTACTTC. This sequence encodes CAWTPLGSSYEQYF.

The rearrangement links TRBV6-6 to TRBJ2-3; 9 bases align to TRBD2. The germline V gene encodes CDR1 MNHNY and CDR2 SVGAGI (reference sequence). With V trimmed by 0 bases and J by 2 bases, 6 bases remained unmatched. The CDR3 runs 17 residues. Written as DNA, the CDR3 is TGTGCCAGCAGTTACTCGATTGGGACTAGCAACACAGATACGCAGTATTTT. Its protein is CASSYSIGTSNTDTQYF.

This chain connects TRBV2 to TRBJ2-7; D is ambiguous. V lost 4 bases and J 2 bases, leaving 15 bases between the germline ends. This CDR3 spans 15 amino acids. The germline CDR1 and CDR2 sequences are SNHLY and FYNNEI. CDR3 residues: CASSGVNRGPYEQYF. DNA for the CDR3: TGTGCCAGCAGTGGGGTTAATCGAGGCCCCTACGAGCAGTACTTC.

V and J are TRBV2 and TRBJ1-2, with 9 bases matching TRBD1. CDR3 length: 18 amino acids. From germline, CDR1 is SNHLY and CDR2 FYNNEI. The J segment lost 8 bases and the V segment lost 5 bases, leaving 21 bases of the junction unmatched. CDR3 sequence: CASSKNPGPGQGMGGYTF. CDR3 DNA sequence: TGTGCCAGCAGTAAAAATCCAGGACCGGGACAGGGTATGGGCGGCTACACCTTC.

This chain joins TRBV11-2 and TRBJ1-2; no clear D. The ends were cut back, 1 base at V and 4 bases at J, with 10 bases in the middle. The germline V gene encodes CDR1 SGHAT and CDR2 FQNNGV. The CDR3 has 14 amino acids. In nucleotides, the CDR3 is TGTGCCAGCAGCTTAGGAGGGCAGACCTATGGCTACACCTTC. Translated: CASSLGGQTYGYTF.

This chain connects TRBV29-1 to TRBJ2-1; TRBD2 matches at 7 bases. Germline V gene data show CDR1 as SQVTM and CDR2 as ANQGSEA. The CDR3 is 15 amino acids. V lost 1 base to trimming and J lost 8 bases; unmatched junction nucleotides: 11. The CDR3 bases are TGCAGCGTTGAAGTGGGGAGGGCCCTCTCGGATGAGCAGTTCTTC. Translated: CSVEVGRALSDEQFF.